These 23 T cell receptor beta chains originate from one sample sequenced in a study of T cell responses to AZD1222 COVID-19 vaccine. Clones were sequenced by immunoSEQ multiplex PCR, and TCRdb holds only the in-frame ones, with some missing. This table holds about 110,000 clones, approximately 88% found once. The starting material was peripheral blood, obtained on day 0 of MenACWY control vaccination. Receptor source: an adult in good health.

The chain uses TRBV19 and TRBJ2-3, with D unresolved. The CDR3 contains 16 residues. The V and J ends lost 3 bases and 0 bases respectively, with 13 bases between them. Per germline, CDR1 LNHDA and CDR2 SQIVND (reference sequence). CDR3 coding DNA: TGTGCCAGTAGTATGCTGCGAGTTGTCAGCACAGATACGCAGTATTTT. This encodes CASSMLRVVSTDTQYF.

The rearrangement uses TRBV19 and TRBJ1-2, with 7 positions matching TRBD1. Trimming took 5 bases from V and 5 from J; bases not matched to a gene: 8. This CDR3 is built from 14 residues. In germline, CDR1 is LNHDA, CDR2 SQIVND (reference sequence). The chain's CDR3 is CASSSSDRAYGYTF. The CDR3 nucleotides are TGTGCCAGTAGTTCCTCCGACAGGGCGTATGGCTACACCTTC.

In the case of this clone: Other nucleotide sequences in the sample specify the same CDR3. The V gene is TRBV9, the J gene TRBJ1-2; D is unresolved. CDR1 is SGDLS, CDR2 YYNGEE, per germline. The CDR3 is 14 residues long. The V end was cut by 0 bases, the J end by 4 bases, with 10 bases between. The CDR3 is CASSVDPEGYGYTF. Written as DNA, the CDR3 is TGTGCCAGCAGCGTAGACCCGGAGGGCTATGGCTACACCTTC.

The V and J genes are TRBV12-3 or TRBV12-4 and TRBJ1-1, with D tentatively TRBD1 (6 bases). The V and J ends lost 5 bases and 4 bases respectively, with 11 bases between them. This CDR3 is 13 amino acids long. The chain's CDR3 is CASSGNRATEAFF. Here the CDR3 DNA reads TGTGCCAGCAGTGGAAACAGGGCCACTGAAGCTTTCTTT.

The genes are TRBV7-2 and TRBJ2-1; the D gene is possibly TRBD1 (6 bases). Germline assignment: CDR1 SGHTA and CDR2 FQGNSA. Deletions cut 1 base from V and 2 bases from J, with 9 bases between. This CDR3 spans 15 amino acids. For the CDR3, the DNA is TGTGCCAGCAGCTTAGTGGGGACACCCTACAATGAGCAGTTCTTC. Translated: CASSLVGTPYNEQFF. The complete variable domain, with remaining parts taken from reference TRBV7-2 and TRBJ2-1, reads GAGVSQSPSNKVTEKGKDVELRCDPISGHTALYWYRQSLGQGLEFLIYFQGNSAPDKSGLPSDRFSAERTGGSVSTLTIQRTQQEDSAVYLCASSLVGTPYNEQFFGPGTRLTVL.

The V and J genes are TRBV5-1 and TRBJ1-1; D unclear. V was shortened by 0 bases and J by 0 bases, with 6 bases between the two germline ends. Germline CDR1 SGHRS, CDR2 YFSETQ. This CDR3 region has 14 residues. The CDR3 reads CASSLARLNTEAFF. CDR3 DNA: TGCGCCAGCAGCTTGGCTCGGTTGAACACTGAAGCTTTCTTT.

The chain recombines TRBV12-3 or TRBV12-4 with TRBJ2-1; D possibly corresponds to TRBD2 (5 bases). With 6 bases removed from V and 10 bases from J, the gap between germline ends came to 13 bases. This CDR3 has 12 amino acids. The CDR3 coding sequence is TGTGCCAGCAGCCGTACTAGGCCCGAGCAGTTCTTC. This sequence encodes CASSRTRPEQFF.

The V and J genes are TRBV5-5 and TRBJ2-1; D may be TRBD1 or TRBD2 (5 bases each). Trimming shortened V by 2 bases and J by 8 bases, and 20 bases separated the two germline ends. CDR1 and CDR2 (germline): SGHKS, YYEKEE (reference sequence). This CDR3 spans 16 amino acids. In nucleotides, the CDR3 is TGTGCCAGCAGCTTCGGCGAGAGGGGCAGGGCTTATGAGCAGTTCTTC. It is translated as CASSFGERGRAYEQFF.

The chain carries TRBV7-2 and TRBJ2-1; perhaps D is TRBD1 or TRBD2 (6 bases each). The germline V gene encodes CDR1 SGHTA and CDR2 FQGNSA. The CDR3 length is 15 residues. V was shortened by 2 bases and J by 4 bases, with 12 bases between the two germline ends. The DNA for the CDR3 is TGTGCCAGCAGCTTAACAGGGAGGCTATACAATGAGCAGTTCTTC. It specifies CASSLTGRLYNEQFF.

The chain couples TRBV3-1 (or the pseudogene TRBV3-2) to TRBJ2-1; 9 positions match TRBD2. The CDR3 totals 15 residues. J lost 2 bases, V lost 5 bases, and 4 bases had no gene match. Germline V lookup: CDR1 LGHDT, CDR2 YNNKEL (reference sequence). This CDR3 reads CASSVGLATYNEQFF. The CDR3 nucleotides are TGTGCCAGCAGCGTTGGACTAGCGACCTACAATGAGCAGTTCTTC.

The chain has TRBV28 and TRBJ1-1, with D hard to call. The CDR3 is 14 residues long. Deletions cut 3 bases from V and 8 bases from J, with 16 bases between. The germline V gene has CDR1 MDHEN and CDR2 SYDVKM. For the CDR3, the DNA is TGTGCCAGCAGTTTTGCATCCGGCCTCGGAGAAGCTTTCTTT. This encodes CASSFASGLGEAFF.

The chain joins TRBV29-1 to TRBJ1-2; D gene uncertain. Deletions cut 3 bases from V and 2 bases from J, with 4 bases between. Germline CDR1 and CDR2: SQVTM and ANQGSEA. The CDR3 is 11 residues long. The CDR3 is CSVEDNYGYTF. The CDR3, as DNA: TGCAGCGTTGAGGACAACTATGGCTACACCTTC.

The rearrangement links TRBV6-2 or TRBV6-3 to TRBJ1-5; possible D gene TRBD1, 5 bases. The V gene lost 5 bases and the J gene lost 2 bases, with 10 bases spanning the gap. Germline V gene data show CDR1 as MNHEY and CDR2 as SVGEGT. The CDR3 covers 14 residues. The CDR3 bases are TGTGCCAGCAGTCTCGGAGGGGGCAATCAGCCCCAGCATTTT. Translated: CASSLGGGNQPQHF.

The chain employs TRBV9 and TRBJ1-1; no reliable D call. Per germline, CDR1 SGDLS and CDR2 YYNGEE. V was shortened by 1 base and J by 2 bases, with 9 bases between the two germline ends. The CDR3 totals 14 residues. Here the CDR3 DNA reads TGTGCCAGCAGCGTATCCCCCTCAAACACTGAAGCTTTCTTT. Its translation is CASSVSPSNTEAFF.

The rearrangement uses TRBV7-8 and TRBJ1-1, with D possibly TRBD1 on 6 matching bases. Per germline, CDR1 SGHVS and CDR2 FQNEAQ. Trimming stripped 5 bases from V and 6 bases from J, with 25 bases between. The CDR3 runs 17 residues. The CDR3 region has the DNA TGTGCCAGCAGCCTCGGACAGACCCGATCGTTCATAGCTGAAGCTTTCTTT. It specifies CASSLGQTRSFIAEAFF.

This sequence joins TRBV9 and TRBJ2-2, with 10 bases that match TRBD2. The CDR3 is 16 amino acids. V lost 4 bases and J lost 1; bases outside the gene matches: 4. Germline V lookup: CDR1 SGDLS, CDR2 YYNGEE. CDR3 protein: CASSPRLAGNTGELFF. The CDR3 coding sequence is TGTGCCAGCAGCCCCCGACTAGCGGGGAACACCGGGGAGCTGTTTTTT.

Only one count was recorded for this clone. V is TRBV18 and J is TRBJ2-1; 7 bases are shared with TRBD1. The CDR3 is 15 residues long. Per the germline V gene, CDR1 is KGHSH and CDR2 is LQKENI. With V trimmed by 0 bases and J by 3 bases, 2 bases remained unmatched. The CDR3 region is CASSPPGQNYNEQFF. The CDR3 DNA reads as TGTGCCAGCTCACCACCGGGACAGAACTACAATGAGCAGTTCTTC.

The chain joins TRBV4-1 to TRBJ1-4, with TRBD1 matching over 8 bases. Germline lookup yields CDR1 MGHRA and CDR2 YSYEKL. This CDR3 region has 17 residues. The trim removed 5 bases at V and 10 bases at J, leaving 18 bases unmatched. The CDR3 DNA follows: TGCGCCAGCAGCTTTGCCCCGATCCACAGGGGGTTGGCAAAACTGTTTTTT. This codes for CASSFAPIHRGLAKLFF.

CDR3 protein: CATSRTLDSTGELFF. In DNA, the CDR3 is TGTGCCACCAGCAGAACTCTCGACAGCACCGGGGAGCTGTTTTTT. The V call is TRBV15, the J call TRBJ2-2, with a possible D match to TRBD1 (5 bases). V was shortened by 2 bases and J by 4 bases, with 11 bases between the two germline ends. The CDR3 length is 15 residues. Germline loops: CDR1 LNHNV, CDR2 YYDKDF (reference sequence). The complete variable domain, with remaining parts taken from reference TRBV15 and TRBJ2-2, reads DAMVIQNPRYQVTQFGKPVTLSCSQTLNHNVMYWYQQKSSQAPKLLFHYYDKDFNNEADTPDNFQSRRPNTSFCFLDIRSPGLGDTAMYLCATSRTLDSTGELFFGEGSRLTVL.

This clone was seen a few times. The chain has TRBV7-3 and TRBJ2-3; 10 nucleotides align to TRBD2. The germline CDR1 and CDR2 sequences are SGHTA and FQGTGA. V lost 5 bases, J lost 3 bases, and 5 bases stayed unmatched. There are 15 residues in the CDR3. The CDR3 loop is CASSAGLAETDTQYF. The CDR3 DNA reads as TGTGCCAGCAGCGCAGGACTAGCGGAGACAGATACGCAGTATTTT.

This chain uses TRBV5-5 with TRBJ2-1; 9 bases are shared with TRBD1. The germline V gene encodes CDR1 SGHKS and CDR2 YYEKEE (reference sequence). The CDR3 sequence is 15 residues long. V was pared by 4 bases and J by 1 base, with 3 bases of the junction left unmatched. The CDR3 spells CASSTDRGSYNEQFF. CDR3 DNA: TGTGCCAGCAGCACAGACAGGGGGTCCTACAATGAGCAGTTCTTC.

The rearrangement joins TRBV10-3 to TRBJ1-1; D gene unclear. The CDR3 is 16 residues long. With 4 bases removed from V and 0 bases from J, the gap between germline ends came to 15 bases. Germline CDR1 ENHRY, CDR2 SYGVKD. CDR3: CAISGPEGSLNTEAFF. The CDR3 DNA sequence: TGTGCCATCAGTGGGCCGGAGGGCAGCCTGAACACTGAAGCTTTCTTT.

The chain links TRBV28 to TRBJ1-4; D call uncertain. Germline V CDR1 and CDR2: MDHEN, SYDVKM. This CDR3 is 15 amino acids long. V shed 3 bases and J shed 0 bases, with 8 bases lying between them. CDR3 in amino acids: CASSFGVTTNEKLFF. Written as DNA, the CDR3 is TGTGCCAGCAGTTTCGGGGTTACAACTAATGAAAAACTGTTTTTT.